Each of the 27 T cell receptor beta chains below was sequenced from the same sample in a study of blood T cells in healthy people across ages. Primed by a sample-barcoded 5' primer and a J-beta primer mix, a second PCR proceeded for about 6 to 12 cycles. TCRdb re-analysed the 5' RACE reads in MiXCR, keeping a single row per CDR3 protein. The data contain 1.5 million to 2 million distinct CDR3 sequences, about 49% of them seen just once; the ten biggest clones take up approximately 2.1%. Sequencing was performed on blood. The receptors here all came from a woman aged 40 to 50 in good health.

The V gene is TRBV6-4, the J gene TRBJ2-3; TRBD2 aligns across 10 bases. Unmatched junction bases numbered 3, after V lost 0 bases and J lost 3 bases. Germline CDR1 and CDR2: MRHNA and SNTAGT. The CDR3 sequence is 16 residues long. The chain's CDR3 is CASSDSASGGTDTQYF. CDR3 nucleotides: TGTGCCAGCAGTGACTCGGCTAGCGGGGGTACAGATACGCAGTATTTT.

The rearrangement links TRBV24-1 to TRBJ1-5; D may be TRBD1 (6 bases). The CDR3 is 13 amino acids. The germline CDR1 and CDR2 sequences are KGHDR and SFDVKD. V was clipped by 9 bases and J by 4 bases, with 12 bases between them. The CDR3 coding sequence is TGTGCCACCTCACAGGGCTTTAATCAGCCCCAGCATTTT. It yields the protein CATSQGFNQPQHF.

This clonotype was seen only a few times. The chain carries TRBV6-2 or TRBV6-3 and TRBJ2-5, with 13 positions matching TRBD2. Germline trimming cut 6 bases from V and 2 bases from J; bases unmatched to any gene: 3. Germline CDR1 reads MNHEY; CDR2 reads SVGEGT. The CDR3 contains 15 residues. The chain's CDR3 is CASRTSGGPQETQYF. As DNA, the CDR3 is TGTGCCAGCAGGACTAGCGGGGGGCCTCAAGAGACCCAGTACTTC.

The chain employs TRBV20-1 and TRBJ1-4, with TRBD1 as a possible D gene (6 bases). The germline V gene has CDR1 DFQATT and CDR2 SNEGSKA (reference sequence). V was shortened by 3 bases and J by 0 bases, with 20 bases between the two germline ends. The CDR3 consists of 18 residues. For the CDR3, the DNA is TGCAGTGCTAGGGTCAGGGGTGATGGGTCTGCAACTAATGAAAAACTGTTTTTT. Translation: CSARVRGDGSATNEKLFF.

The rearrangement links TRBV7-2 to TRBJ2-5; D tentatively reads TRBD1 or TRBD2 (5 bases each). Germline lookup yields CDR1 SGHTA and CDR2 FQGNSA. CDR3 length equals 15 residues. V was cut by 3 bases and J by 3 bases, with 14 bases left in between. The CDR3 bases are TGTGCCAGCAGCTTCGAGGGGATCAAAGAAGAGACCCAGTACTTC. Its translation: CASSFEGIKEETQYF.

Only a few counts were recorded for this clonotype. V gene TRBV11-1 combines with J gene TRBJ2-7; TRBD2 might be the D (6 bases). The germline CDR1 and CDR2 sequences are SGHAT and FQDESV (reference sequence). The CDR3 has 16 residues. The V end was cut by 3 bases, the J end by 0 bases, with 15 bases between. The CDR3 coding sequence is TGTGCCAGCAGCTTCGGGGGTGTCCTACTCTCCTACGAGCAGTACTTC. Its protein is CASSFGGVLLSYEQYF.

The genes are TRBV12-3 or TRBV12-4 and TRBJ1-4; D is unclear. The V and J ends lost 3 bases and 8 bases respectively, with 13 bases between them. The CDR3 length is 14 residues. Here the CDR3 DNA reads TGTGCCAGCAGTTTTGGGCAGTCCAGGGAAAAACTGTTTTTT. Translating gives CASSFGQSREKLFF.

V is TRBV28 and J is TRBJ2-3; a weak D match, TRBD1 (5 bases). Germline CDR1 and CDR2: MDHEN and SYDVKM. Trimming took 6 bases from V and 13 from J, leaving 20 bases between them. This CDR3 region has 13 residues. DNA for the CDR3: TGTGCCAGCAGACGAACAGACTCCTTCAGGGAGTATTTT. Translating it yields CASRRTDSFREYF.

This rearrangement joins TRBV6-5 to TRBJ2-3; TRBD2 aligns across 8 bases. The V gene's germline CDR1 is MNHEY and CDR2 SVGAGI. The length of the CDR3 is 16 residues. The V and J ends lost 2 bases and 0 bases, in that order; junction bases with no gene match: 4. The CDR3 DNA reads TGTGCCAGCAGTTACCTTCCGGGGGGGAGCACAGATACGCAGTATTTT. This codes for CASSYLPGGSTDTQYF.

The CDR3 here is CASSLVALAGTYNEQYF. As DNA, the CDR3 is TGTGCCAGCAGCTTAGTGGCGCTAGCGGGGACCTACAATGAGCAGTACTTC. The chain is built from TRBV7-2 and TRBJ2-7; 9 bases are a match to TRBD2. CDR1 is SGHTA, CDR2 FQGNSA, per germline. Trimming took 1 base from V and 7 from J; bases not matched to a gene: 14. The CDR3 spans 17 residues.

The rearrangement links TRBV20-1 to TRBJ2-7; TRBD1 might be the D (5 bases). Between the trimmed V and J ends, which lost 5 bases and 1 base, there was a span of 15 bases. The CDR3 runs to 14 residues. The germline V gene has CDR1 DFQATT and CDR2 SNEGSKA (reference sequence). The CDR3 sequence: CSAAVRAASYEQYF. The CDR3 nucleotides are TGCAGTGCTGCCGTCAGGGCCGCATCCTACGAGCAGTACTTC.

The chain carries TRBV6-5 and TRBJ2-3; D is possibly TRBD2 (5 bases). CDR3 length: 15 residues. V lost 1 base and J lost 0, with 8 bases in between. CDR1 MNHEY and CDR2 SVGAGI come from the germline V gene. CDR3: CASSYYGVSTDTQYF. In DNA, the CDR3 is TGTGCCAGCAGTTACTACGGGGTTAGCACAGATACGCAGTATTTT.

This clonotype has just a few counts. This chain links TRBV28 with TRBJ2-3, with D tentatively TRBD2 (6 bases). V was trimmed by 4 bases and J by 0 bases, leaving 11 bases between them. The CDR3 runs to 15 residues. Germline values: CDR1 MDHEN, CDR2 SYDVKM. CDR3 DNA sequence: TGTGCCAGCAGTTGGGGGGAAGAGAGCACAGATACGCAGTATTTT. Protein product: CASSWGEESTDTQYF.

CDR3 region: CASSPGLGAGDTQYF. The CDR3 nucleotides are TGTGCCAGCAGCCCCGGACTAGGGGCCGGGGATACGCAGTATTTT. The chain links TRBV5-6 to TRBJ2-3; 7 bases fit TRBD2. V dropped 4 bases and J dropped 6; count of bases not matched to a gene: 11. Germline V gives CDR1 SGHDT, CDR2 YYEEEE. CDR3 length: 15 residues.

V and J are TRBV20-1 and TRBJ2-5; the match to TRBD1 covers 7 bases. The CDR3 has 15 amino acids. V shed 4 bases, J shed 5 bases, and the junction held 13 bases outside the gene matches. The germline V gene encodes CDR1 DFQATT and CDR2 SNEGSKA (reference sequence). The CDR3 is CSATLLKGAGETQYF. In DNA form, the CDR3 reads TGCAGTGCTACGCTTCTAAAGGGGGCCGGGGAGACCCAGTACTTC.

This clonotype was seen just once. The chain is built from TRBV9 and TRBJ2-3; maybe TRBD2 (6 bases). V was trimmed by 2 bases and J by 0 bases, leaving 10 bases between them. CDR3 length: 15 residues. Germline V CDR1 and CDR2: SGDLS, YYNGEE. The CDR3 bases are TGTGCCAGCAGCGTGGGACTTCATAGCACAGATACGCAGTATTTT. Protein sequence: CASSVGLHSTDTQYF.

As for this clonotype: It is unclear where the CDR3 begins or ends on the DNA, so no DNA is shown, and the CDR3 is as TCRdb lists it. This chain joins TRBV9 and TRBJ2-1; TRBD2 is the table's D call, not checked against the DNA. The CDR3 has 13 amino acids, counting both end residues. The germline V gene encodes CDR1 SGDLS and CDR2 YYNGEE. CDR3: CASSVGGGSPWFF.

This clonotype was found a few times. This rearrangement joins TRBV20-1 to TRBJ1-6; D might be TRBD1 (5 bases). The CDR3 extends over 16 amino acids. V lost 4 bases and J 0 bases, leaving 13 bases between the germline ends. Germline CDR1 and CDR2: DFQATT and SNEGSKA (reference sequence). CDR3 in amino acids: CSAISDGGSYNSPLHF. DNA for the CDR3: TGCAGTGCTATCTCGGACGGGGGCTCCTATAATTCACCCCTCCACTTT.

This clonotype was detected a few times. J is TRBJ2-1 and V is TRBV12-3 or TRBV12-4, with D maybe TRBD1 (5 bases). The CDR3 spans 13 residues. V was cut by 6 bases and J by 5 bases, with 11 bases left in between. The CDR3 spells CASRMTDHNEQFF. The CDR3 region has the DNA TGTGCCAGCAGGATGACAGACCACAATGAGCAGTTCTTC.

The chain couples TRBV28 to TRBJ1-2, with TRBD1 identical over 11 bases. The trim removed 8 bases at V and 4 bases at J, leaving 12 bases unmatched. Germline-derived CDR1 and CDR2 are MDHEN and SYDVKM. The CDR3 has 16 residues. The CDR3: CASAQKRDRGGYGYTF. The CDR3 bases are TGTGCCAGCGCGCAAAAACGGGACAGGGGGGGCTATGGCTACACCTTC.

The rearrangement links TRBV6-2 or TRBV6-3 to TRBJ2-1; tentative D call: TRBD1 (6 bases). Trimming removed 7 bases from V and 8 bases from J, with 24 bases in between. Germline CDR1 MNHEY, CDR2 SVGEGT. The CDR3 is 16 amino acids. Here the CDR3 reads CASKTGIRGNNDEQFF. The CDR3 DNA follows: TGTGCCAGCAAAACAGGGATTCGGGGAAACAATGATGAGCAGTTCTTC.

This clonotype was counted only a few times. V is TRBV4-2 and J is TRBJ2-7; D uncertain. From germline, CDR1 is LGHNA and CDR2 YNFKEQ. The CDR3 covers 16 residues. The V gene lost 0 bases and the J gene lost 3 bases, with 15 bases spanning the gap. The CDR3 is CASSQDTPGWYYEQYF. The CDR3 DNA is TGTGCCAGCAGCCAAGACACGCCAGGATGGTACTACGAGCAGTACTTC.

The chain carries TRBV4-1 and TRBJ2-5; D is tentatively TRBD1 or TRBD2 (5 bases each). The CDR3 length is 16 residues. The ends were cut back, 2 bases at V and 6 bases at J, with 19 bases in the middle. Per the germline V gene, CDR1 is MGHRA and CDR2 is YSYEKL. The CDR3 DNA is TGCGCCAGCAGCCAATACTCGGGGCCCCAAGCAAAGACCCAGTACTTC. Encoded protein: CASSQYSGPQAKTQYF.

This chain uses TRBV5-5 with TRBJ1-4; D unclear. Per germline, CDR1 SGHKS and CDR2 YYEKEE (reference sequence). V lost 0 bases, J lost 8 bases, and 14 bases lay in between. CDR3 length: 15 amino acids. This CDR3 is CASSLESGVWEKLFF. The CDR3 region has the DNA TGTGCCAGCAGCTTGGAAAGCGGTGTATGGGAAAAACTGTTTTTT.

This clonotype was counted only a few times. The V gene is TRBV2, the J gene TRBJ2-7; D is unresolved. This CDR3 has 13 residues. Germline V CDR1 and CDR2: SNHLY, FYNNEI. V was clipped by 9 bases and J by 2 bases, with 14 bases between them. CDR3 sequence: CARRSQNTYEQYF. Written as DNA, the CDR3 is TGTGCCAGGAGAAGCCAGAATACCTACGAGCAGTACTTC.

V usage is TRBV6-5 and J usage is TRBJ2-7; tentative D call: TRBD2 (6 bases). Germline CDR1 reads MNHEY; CDR2 reads SVGAGI. This CDR3 contains 13 residues. With 6 bases removed from V and 7 bases from J, the gap between germline ends came to 16 bases. In nucleotides, the CDR3 is TGTGCCAGCAGACCGGACCACGCGGGGGAGCAGTACTTC. This translates into CASRPDHAGEQYF.

Concerning this clonotype itself: Given a much more abundant clone one base away, this may be a read error. The chain links TRBV7-2 to TRBJ1-4; maybe TRBD1 (5 bases). V shed 5 bases and J shed 3 bases, with 16 bases lying between them. Looked up from germline, CDR1 is SGHTA and CDR2 is FQGNSA. The CDR3 has 16 residues. The chain's CDR3 is CASSHSGRRPNEKLFF. As DNA, the CDR3 is TGTGCCAGCAGCCATTCAGGGAGGAGGCCTAATGAAAAACTGTTTTTT.